This passage covers 14 T cell receptor beta chains from one sample sequenced in a study of Graves' ophthalmopathy and Graves' hyperthyroidism. Scientists amplified the TCR beta CDR3 regions from RNA transcripts. The authors performed first-round RT-PCR with HTBI primers and then a second-round multiplex PCR. TCRdb itself ran the multiplex PCR reads through MiXCR, one entry per CDR3 protein. The sample holds some 750,000 distinct CDR3 sequences, 40% seen once. Sequencing was carried out using peripheral blood. The receptors originated from an adult man with Graves' ophthalmopathy.

At least ten counts were recorded for this clonotype. This rearrangement joins TRBV29-1 to TRBJ2-7; weak D call: TRBD2 (6 bases). This CDR3 is built from 12 residues. Germline V gene data show CDR1 as SQVTM and CDR2 as ANQGSEA. The V end was cut by 4 bases, the J end by 6 bases, with 13 bases between. The CDR3 sequence is CSVGRGISEQYF. CDR3 in DNA: TGCAGCGTTGGGCGCGGGATCAGCGAGCAGTACTTC.

This clonotype was seen a few times. J is TRBJ2-5 and V is TRBV13, with 10 bases that match TRBD2. Germline V CDR1 and CDR2: PRHDT, FYEKMQ (reference sequence). The junction had 10 bases not matched to a gene; V was cut back by 2 bases and J by 4 bases. CDR3 size: 17 residues. The CDR3 reads CASSLFHGAGGPETQYF. CDR3 nucleotides: TGTGCCAGCAGCTTATTCCACGGAGCGGGGGGGCCAGAGACCCAGTACTTC.

This clonotype was counted many times. The J gene is TRBJ1-5, the V gene TRBV2; 8 nucleotides align to TRBD1. The CDR3 spans 15 residues. Trimming took 6 bases from V and 4 from J; bases not matched to a gene: 8. Germline loops: CDR1 SNHLY, CDR2 FYNNEI. The CDR3 spells CASSRDTGGNQPQHF. The CDR3 nucleotides read TGTGCCAGCAGCAGAGATACAGGGGGAAATCAGCCCCAGCATTTT.

In regard to this clonotype: This may stem from a read error, because a much larger clone lies one nucleotide away. CDR3 protein: CASGQVQGQPQHF. CDR3 DNA sequence: TGTGCCAGCGGTCAGGTACAGGGACAGCCCCAGCATTTT. This sequence joins TRBV12-3 or TRBV12-4 and TRBJ1-5; D may be TRBD1 (6 bases). This CDR3 is built from 13 residues. Trimming removed 8 bases from V and 7 bases from J, with 15 bases in between.

The rearrangement joins TRBV9 to TRBJ2-5, with D tentatively TRBD1 (6 bases). The CDR3 runs 16 residues. Trimming took off 5 bases at V and 2 bases at J, with 19 bases between the two ends. Germline-derived CDR1 and CDR2 are SGDLS and YYNGEE. CDR3 in amino acids: CASSQGQGKTQETQYF. In DNA form, the CDR3 reads TGTGCCAGCAGTCAGGGGCAGGGCAAAACTCAAGAGACCCAGTACTTC.

About this clonotype: A read error may account for a junction end that differs from germline. The V gene is TRBV25-1, the J gene TRBJ2-3, with 11 bases that match TRBD2. The CDR3 extends over 17 amino acids. Per the germline V gene, CDR1 is MGHDK and CDR2 is SYGVNS. CDR3 sequence: CAISEPGLADLRDTQYF. For the CDR3, the DNA is TGTGCCATCAGTGAGCCGGGACTAGCGGACCTGAGAGATACGCAGTATTTT.

The chain couples TRBV6-5 to TRBJ1-3; D is unclear. V lost 2 bases and J 2 bases, leaving 7 bases between the germline ends. Germline V lookup: CDR1 MNHEY, CDR2 SVGAGI. CDR3 length: 14 residues. The CDR3 here is CASSYPPTGNTIYF. The CDR3, as DNA: TGTGCCAGCAGTTACCCCCCCACTGGAAACACCATATATTTT.

This clonotype has more than one count but fewer than ten. Relative to the germline gene, one junction end is altered; a read error may explain this. The chain uses TRBV5-4 and TRBJ2-7; possible D gene TRBD2, 6 bases. The CDR3 runs to 16 residues. Germline assignment: CDR1 SGHNT and CDR2 YYREEE (reference sequence). The DNA of the CDR3 is TGTGCCAGCAGCTGGGACCGGGACTTAATCTCCTCCGAGCAGTACTTC. This sequence encodes CASSWDRDLISSEQYF.

This clonotype was counted at least ten times. The rearrangement uses TRBV7-8 and TRBJ1-5, with a tentative D call TRBD1 (6 bases). Germline V gene data show CDR1 as SGHVS and CDR2 as FQNEAQ. Deletions cut 0 bases from V and 7 bases from J, with 13 bases between. The CDR3 runs to 15 residues. The CDR3 region is CASSLALPGAQPQHF. The CDR3 DNA follows: TGTGCCAGCAGCTTAGCGCTACCAGGGGCACAGCCCCAGCATTTT.

In its sample, this clonotype was seen once. This chain uses TRBV11-1 with TRBJ1-2; weak D call: TRBD1 (5 bases). This CDR3 is 15 amino acids long. The ends were cut back, 2 bases at V and 4 bases at J, with 14 bases in the middle. Per germline, CDR1 SGHAT and CDR2 FQDESV (reference sequence). CDR3 sequence reads: CASSLSLKGSYGYTF. CDR3 DNA: TGTGCCAGCAGCTTATCACTCAAGGGGTCCTATGGCTACACCTTC.

The chain is built from TRBV5-1 and TRBJ1-1; possibly TRBD1 for D (5 bases). This CDR3 is 13 amino acids long. The V end lost 4 bases, the J end lost 5 bases, and 12 bases lay between the germline ends. CDR1 and CDR2 from the germline V gene are SGHRS and YFSETQ. The CDR3 region has the DNA TGCGCCAGCAGCGCCGGGGCGAGGACTGAAGCTTTCTTT. It encodes CASSAGARTEAFF.

V is TRBV7-2 and J is TRBJ2-5; maybe TRBD1 (5 bases). V lost 5 bases and J 4 bases, leaving 20 bases between the germline ends. Germline assignment: CDR1 SGHTA and CDR2 FQGNSA. This CDR3 comprises 16 residues. The DNA for the CDR3 is TGTGCCAGCAGCGTCAGGGCGAGCAGGTCGAGAGAGACCCAGTACTTC. The encoded protein is CASSVRASRSRETQYF.

The V call is TRBV2, the J call TRBJ1-1, with 9 bases lining up with TRBD1. V trimming: 5 bases; J trimming: 8 bases; junction bases outside the gene matches: 9. The CDR3 totals 14 residues. CDR1 and CDR2 from the germline V gene are SNHLY and FYNNEI. The CDR3 region is CASSRNRGPLEAFF. As DNA, the CDR3 is TGTGCCAGCAGTCGCAACAGGGGGCCGTTGGAAGCTTTCTTT.

The chain combines TRBV20-1 with TRBJ2-5, with D maybe TRBD1 (6 bases). The germline V and J ends were trimmed by 7 bases and 1 base, with 16 bases remaining between them. The CDR3 has 14 amino acids. Germline CDR1 and CDR2: DFQATT and SNEGSKA (reference sequence). This CDR3 is CSVRTPRGQETQYF. The CDR3 DNA reads TGCAGTGTCCGGACACCCAGGGGCCAAGAGACCCAGTACTTC.